The clone carrying this T cell receptor (beta chain) appeared a few times. Its specificity is not known. Germline CDR1 SQVTM, CDR2 ANQGSEA. The CDR3 runs to 13 residues. Trimming removed 3 bases from V and 6 bases from J; junction bases left unmatched: 6. This record comes from a study of cytomegalovirus exposure and HLA in healthy donors. Study-level findings and limits: TCR beta chains numbering some 160 were designated cytomegalovirus-associated.

A multiplex PCR was run with 60 Vbeta primers and 13 Jbeta primers. Here immunoSEQ multiplex PCR was the method, and the copy in TCRdb shows in-frame clones only, minus some. The sample holds some 200,000 clones, 65% to 85% seen once. This clonotype was sampled from a man in his fifties in good health and CMV-seronegative. The sample comprised PBMCs. V and J are TRBV29-1 and TRBJ2-7; 9 bases are shared with TRBD1. The CDR3 region is CSVEGQGIFEQYF. CDR3 in DNA: TGCAGCGTTGAGGGACAGGGAATTTTCGAGCAGTACTTC.